The T cell receptor beta chain under discussion was sequenced for a study of STAT5B mutations in CD4+ large granular lymphocyte leukemia. The V and J ends lost 5 bases and 5 bases, in that order; junction bases with no gene match: 15. The CDR3 consists of 18 residues. Germline CDR1 LNHDA, CDR2 SQIVND (reference sequence). Only a few counts were recorded for this clone. Method: immunoSEQ multiplex PCR; TCRdb's copy keeps in-frame clones and lacks some. Of nearly 35,000 clones listed, roughly 87% are singletons. The receptor's source is a human donor in good health. Sequencing was performed on CD4+ T cells from blood buffy coats. V gene TRBV19 combines with J gene TRBJ2-1, with 10 bases fitting TRBD2. CDR3 DNA sequence: TGTGCCAGTAGTCTCCGAGTTACCGGGACTAGCGCCCACAATGAGCAGTTCTTC. Translated, it gives CASSLRVTGTSAHNEQFF.